This T cell receptor beta chain stems from a study of Graves' ophthalmopathy and Graves' hyperthyroidism. There are 16 residues in the CDR3. Trimming removed 5 bases at V and 3 bases at J, with 23 bases between. In germline, CDR1 is DFQATT, CDR2 SNEGSKA (reference sequence). This clonotype was seen many times. Amplification from RNA transcripts yielded the TCR beta CDR3 regions. HTBI-primed first-round RT-PCR preceded second-round multiplex PCR. Using its own MiXCR run on the multiplex PCR reads, TCRdb lists one record per CDR3 protein. The table shows about 370,000 distinct CDR3 sequences, with around 19% occurring only once.

Sequenced sample: peripheral blood. V is TRBV20-1 and J is TRBJ2-7, with D unresolved. The source of this sequence is a woman between 18 and 30 years old with Graves' ophthalmopathy. CDR3 residues: CSAHHPEEANFYEQYF. The CDR3 DNA reads as TGCAGTGCTCACCACCCTGAAGAGGCGAATTTCTACGAGCAGTACTTC.